These T cell receptor beta chains were read from a single sample in a study of T cell responses to AZD1222 COVID-19 vaccine. Only in-frame clones appear in the TCRdb table, and some are missing; sequencing was by immunoSEQ multiplex PCR. The repertoire consists of 90,000 to 100,000 clones, with roughly nine tenths occurring once and the leading ten covering roughly 4%. The source was peripheral blood, collected on day 0 of AZD1222 vaccination. The receptors shown here come from an adult in good health. Each CDR3 is given with its conserved first and last residue. D genes are given only for firm matches. The listing skips clone size in some rows; elsewhere it reads once, few, many or a size class.

V gene	CDR3 length	D gene	J gene	clone size	CDR3 protein	CDR3 DNA
TRBV2	15	NA	TRBJ1-5	NA	CASSGDQGVGQPQHF	TGTGCCAGCAGTGGGGATCAGGGTGTAGGGCAGCCCCAGCATTTT
TRBV6-2/TRBV6-3	16	NA	TRBJ2-2	NA	CASSSAVGTFPRELFF	TGTGCCAGCAGTTCAGCGGTGGGGACCTTTCCCCGGGAGCTGTTTTTT
TRBV3-1/TRBV3-2	16	NA	TRBJ1-2	NA	CASSQDLPGPNYGYTF	TGTGCCAGCAGCCAAGATCTTCCAGGACCTAACTATGGCTACACCTTC
TRBV13	16	NA	TRBJ2-1	NA	CASSLGREVSYNEQFF	TGTGCCAGCAGCTTAGGGAGGGAGGTCTCCTACAATGAGCAGTTCTTC
TRBV7-8	13	NA	TRBJ1-2	NA	CASSLGGGYGYTF	TGTGCCAGCAGCTTAGGGGGGGGATATGGCTACACCTTC
TRBV28	18	NA	TRBJ2-3	NA	CASSLSPGLGGSTDTQYF	TGTGCCAGCAGTTTAAGCCCGGGGTTAGGGGGAAGCACAGATACGCAGTATTTT
TRBV11-2	15	NA	TRBJ2-3	NA	CASSQTPFGEDTQYF	TGTGCCAGCAGCCAGACTCCCTTCGGGGAAGATACGCAGTATTTT
TRBV5-6	14	NA	TRBJ1-1	NA	CASSLGWGNTEAFF	TGTGCCAGCAGCTTGGGCTGGGGGAACACTGAAGCTTTCTTT
TRBV10-1	13	NA	TRBJ2-7	NA	CASSEWVLAEQYF	TGCGCCAGCAGTGAGTGGGTCCTGGCCGAGCAGTACTTC
TRBV18	13	TRBD1	TRBJ1-5	NA	CASADTGAGAQHF	TGTGCCAGCGCGGACACAGGGGCAGGGGCCCAGCATTTT
TRBV7-9	13	NA	TRBJ1-2	NA	CASSPGSLYGYTF	TGTGCCAGCAGTCCGGGATCCCTCTATGGCTACACCTTC
TRBV9	14	NA	TRBJ2-7	NA	CASSEGGSAYEQYF	TGTGCCAGCAGCGAGGGGGGGTCTGCCTACGAGCAGTACTTC
TRBV2	12	NA	TRBJ2-7	few	CASSYSTYEQYF	TGTGCCAGCAGCTACTCCACCTACGAGCAGTACTTC
TRBV7-2	17	TRBD1	TRBJ1-6	NA	CASSPGTGRSYNSPLHF	TGTGCCAGCAGCCCTGGGACAGGGAGATCCTATAATTCACCCCTCCACTTT
TRBV6-5	15	NA	TRBJ1-3	NA	CASSLTPDSGNTIYF	TGTGCCAGCAGCCTCACACCCGACTCTGGAAACACCATATATTTT
TRBV4-1	15	NA	TRBJ2-7	NA	CASSQGQGGGYEQYF	TGCGCCAGCAGCCAAGGCCAGGGCGGTGGCTACGAGCAGTACTTC
TRBV19	13	NA	TRBJ1-6	NA	CASRSQSNSPLHF	TGTGCCAGTAGGAGCCAGTCCAATTCACCCCTCCACTTT
TRBV15	20	NA	TRBJ1-5	once	CATSRDGTRGRGTDNQPQHF	TGTGCCACCAGCAGAGATGGGACAAGGGGACGAGGGACTGACAATCAGCCCCAGCATTTT
TRBV5-1	18	TRBD2	TRBJ2-1	once	CASSSRGLAGGNYNEQFF	TGCGCCAGCAGCTCCCGGGGGCTAGCGGGGGGTAACTACAATGAGCAGTTCTTC
TRBV30	14	NA	TRBJ2-2	NA	CAWGFPRGAGELFF	TGTGCCTGGGGGTTCCCCAGGGGGGCCGGGGAGCTGTTTTTT
TRBV29-1	14	NA	TRBJ2-2	NA	CSARRGSYTGELFF	TGCAGCGCCCGGAGAGGATCGTACACCGGGGAGCTGTTTTTT
TRBV6-5	14	NA	TRBJ2-7	NA	CASRGGQGYYEQYF	TGTGCCAGCAGGGGGGGACAAGGGTACTACGAGCAGTACTTC
TRBV30	16	NA	TRBJ1-1	once	CAWSAPDGRGDTEAFF	TGTGCCTGGAGTGCCCCGGACGGGCGCGGTGATACTGAAGCTTTCTTT
TRBV6-6	18	TRBD1	TRBJ1-2	few	CASSLTGGRQKNHYGYTF	TGTGCCAGCAGTCTCACAGGGGGCCGACAAAAGAATCACTATGGCTACACCTTC
TRBV12-3/TRBV12-4	13	NA	TRBJ2-2	once	CASSPRRTGELFF	TGTGCCAGCAGCCCCCGTAGGACCGGGGAGCTGTTTTTT
TRBV9	14	NA	TRBJ2-3	NA	CASSVGYSTDTQYF	TGTGCCAGCAGCGTAGGGTATAGCACAGATACGCAGTATTTT
TRBV6-5	13	NA	TRBJ1-1	once	CASTTTWDSEAFF	TGTGCCAGCACCACGACATGGGACTCCGAAGCTTTCTTT
TRBV19	13	NA	TRBJ2-1	NA	CASSIEAWGVGFF	TGTGCCAGTAGTATAGAAGCGTGGGGAGTTGGGTTCTTC
TRBV10-2	13	TRBD1	TRBJ1-1	NA	CASSEPEGQEAFF	TGCGCCAGCAGTGAACCCGAGGGACAGGAAGCTTTCTTT
TRBV19	16	TRBD1	TRBJ1-4	NA	CASSATGQGAREKLFF	TGTGCCAGTAGTGCAACCGGACAGGGGGCGCGGGAAAAACTGTTTTTT
TRBV27	13	NA	TRBJ1-2	NA	CATGANARQSNTF	TGTGCCACCGGGGCAAATGCAAGACAGTCTAATACCTTC
TRBV2	12	NA	TRBJ1-5	few	CASSRVTQPQHF	TGTGCCAGCTCGCGGGTAACTCAGCCCCAGCATTTT
TRBV7-3	15	TRBD1	TRBJ2-1	NA	CASSSWGQGGNEQFF	TGTGCCAGCAGCTCCTGGGGACAGGGGGGGAATGAGCAGTTCTTC
TRBV5-6	15	NA	TRBJ1-1	NA	CASSLSMFRGNEAFF	TGTGCCAGCAGCTTGTCGATGTTCAGGGGCAATGAAGCTTTCTTT
TRBV10-3	14	NA	TRBJ1-5	NA	CAISESGVSQPQHF	TGTGCCATCAGTGAGTCTGGGGTTTCCCAGCCCCAGCATTTT
TRBV30	15	NA	TRBJ1-5	NA	CAWSPLWGSNQPQHF	TGTGCCTGGAGTCCCCTCTGGGGTAGCAATCAGCCCCAGCATTTT
TRBV3-1/TRBV3-2	15	NA	TRBJ1-1	NA	CASSHHMGMGTEAFF	TGTGCCAGCAGCCACCATATGGGTATGGGAACTGAAGCTTTCTTT
TRBV6-5	14	NA	TRBJ1-5	NA	CASSYDILYQPQHF	TGTGCCAGCAGTTACGACATTTTATATCAGCCCCAGCATTTT
TRBV2	12	NA	TRBJ1-2	NA	CASLAGTHGYTF	TGTGCCAGCCTCGCAGGGACCCATGGCTACACCTTC
TRBV5-1	15	TRBD2	TRBJ2-5	NA	CASSFGLAAQETQYF	TGCGCCAGCAGCTTTGGACTAGCGGCCCAAGAGACCCAGTACTTC
TRBV2	14	TRBD1	TRBJ1-1	NA	CASRPGQGGTEAFF	TGTGCCAGCAGACCGGGACAGGGCGGCACTGAAGCTTTCTTT
TRBV15	16	TRBD1	TRBJ1-2	NA	CATSRSPRDRNYGYTF	TGTGCCACCAGCAGATCGCCCCGGGACAGGAACTATGGCTACACCTTC
TRBV16	15	NA	TRBJ1-6	NA	CASSQSRTENSPLHF	TGTGCCAGCAGCCAATCGAGGACAGAAAATTCACCCCTCCACTTT
TRBV5-1	14	NA	TRBJ2-4	few	CASSLLDRGNIQYF	TGCGCCAGCAGCTTATTGGACAGAGGGAACATTCAGTACTTC